This TCR beta chain was identified in a study of T cell repertoires in cytomegalovirus infection. In its sample, this clonotype was seen a few times. No antigen is known for it. TCRdb independently ran MiXCR on the reads; one entry per CDR3 protein. The table lists 150,000 to 200,000 distinct CDR3 sequences, about 20% of them singletons. Study-wide findings and caveats: Within the response measured ex vivo, HLA-C-restricted CMV-specific TCR beta clonotypes were dominant.

The sample comprised PBMCs. The TCR sequence derives from a human donor in good health (CMV status not recorded). Some clones in this sample may be carry-over from other donors' samples.

CDR3 protein: CASSLGAVSEQYF. Written as DNA, the CDR3 is TGTGCCAGCAGTTTGGGGGCCGTGAGCGAGCAGTACTTC. The V call is TRBV12-3 or TRBV12-4, the J call TRBJ2-7; tentative D call: TRBD1 (6 bases). CDR3 length: 13 residues. Deletions cut 3 bases from V and 6 bases from J, with 12 bases between.